This TCR beta chain is from a study of control samples from healthy donors and cancer patients. Assay: immunoSEQ multiplex PCR; the TCRdb copy retains only in-frame clones and omits some. The sample gives 160,000 or so clones, 96% of which show up once; around 0.92% is in the top ten. CDR1 is SGHNT, CDR2 YYREEE, per germline (reference sequence). V was clipped by 2 bases and J by 0 bases, with 18 bases between them. The CDR3 contains 18 residues. This TCR came from a woman aged 30 to 39 in good health. The sample consisted of blood. The chain uses TRBV5-4 and TRBJ2-1; D possibly corresponds to TRBD2 (5 bases). CDR3 coding DNA: TGTGCCAGCAGCTTAGTTGAGGGCTTCTTGGTCTCCTACAATGAGCAGTTCTTC. It is translated as CASSLVEGFLVSYNEQFF.